This TCR beta chain was obtained from a study of OX40 agonist ivuxolimab in advanced cancers. Study summary: Previous treatment with anti-PD-1, anti-PD-L1 or anti-CTLA-4 therapy was allowed; 40% had received some.

Trimming stripped 1 base from V and 0 bases from J, with 15 bases between. Germline CDR1 MGHRA, CDR2 YSYEKL. The CDR3 is made up of 17 amino acids. Clones were read by immunoSEQ multiplex PCR, and TCRdb kept only the in-frame ones, dropping some. This table holds roughly 67,000 clones, about 84% found once. The source material was CD4+ or CD8+ T cells sorted from blood, sampled in a trial of the OX40 agonist ivuxolimab. The J gene is TRBJ1-2, the V gene TRBV4-1, with TRBD1 as a possible D gene (6 bases). The TCR originated in an adult with an advanced solid tumor such as melanoma, head and neck, liver or kidney cancer. The CDR3 nucleotides read TGCGCCAGCAGCCAAGCGGAATCGGGGGGCACTAACTATGGCTACACCTTC. Amino acid sequence: CASSQAESGGTNYGYTF.